This T cell receptor beta chain was captured in a study of OX40 agonist ivuxolimab in advanced cancers. Study-wide context: Earlier treatment with anti-PD-1, anti-PD-L1 or anti-CTLA-4 was permitted, and over 35% had received some.

Generated by immunoSEQ multiplex PCR, the TCRdb table keeps only in-frame clones and is missing some. The sample contains 60,000 to 70,000 clones, approximately 89% of which appear only once. Points from the study as a whole: The study found that CD8+ T cells averaged more expanded clones than CD4+. Clonal expansion among partial responders at 0.1-3.0 mg/kg ranked near the lowest.

For this clone: Its antigen remains unknown.

The sample here was CD4+ or CD8+ T cells sorted from blood, taken in a trial of the OX40 agonist ivuxolimab. The TCR sequence derives from an adult with an advanced solid tumor such as melanoma, head and neck, liver or kidney cancer.

The CDR3: CASSPRSGHRNTIYF. CDR3 sequence (DNA): TGTGCCAGCAGCCCCCGATCAGGCCATAGAAACACCATATATTTT. The genes are TRBV7-9 and TRBJ1-3; D gene unclear. Between the trimmed V and J ends, which lost 5 bases and 5 bases, there was a span of 16 bases. Germline CDR1 SEHNR, CDR2 FQNEAQ (reference sequence). The CDR3 has 15 amino acids.